The TCR beta chain described here comes from a study of blood T cell repertoires in COVID-19. Turning to the study itself: Samples came from the United States, Italy and Spain, spanning acute and convalescent COVID-19. PBMCs, B-cell-depleted T cells, or T cells provided the cDNA or gDNA that made up the material.

Original data processing: Reference gene primer amplification gave estimated nucleated cell counts. Generated by immunoSEQ multiplex PCR, the TCRdb table keeps only in-frame clones and is missing some. From that table come the V and J calls and clone size; the DNA was used to work out D and trimming. This table has around 260,000 clones, roughly 86% appearing once. This CDR3 is built from 17 residues. V was pared by 6 bases and J by 3 bases, with 13 bases of the junction left unmatched. Germline V gene lookup returns CDR1 ENHRY and CDR2 SYGVKD. Source material: peripheral blood. The TCR was taken from a man aged 40-55 years who had recovered from COVID-19. This chain joins TRBV10-3 and TRBJ2-3; 9 nucleotides match TRBD1. The CDR3 sequence is CAIRGDGQGWRTDTQYF. DNA of the CDR3: TGTGCCATCAGAGGGGACGGACAGGGGTGGAGAACAGATACGCAGTATTTT.